Shown below are 9 T cell receptor beta chains from a single sample sequenced in a study of identical twins. TCRdb called the 5' RACE reads again in MiXCR, with one record for every CDR3 protein. The table has approximately 620,000 distinct CDR3 sequences, 8% to 9% seen once; the top ten hold around 0.95%. These data also featured in a second study, about yellow fever vaccine responses in identical twins.

Sequences were obtained from PBMCs. The source is a woman aged 18 to 35 in good health.

The genes are TRBV10-3 and TRBJ2-1; tentatively, D is TRBD2 (6 bases). The CDR3 totals 15 residues. Trimming left V 3 bases short and J 6 bases short, with 15 bases between. Germline V gives CDR1 ENHRY, CDR2 SYGVKD. The CDR3 coding sequence is TGTGCCATCAGTGACCCGGGGGACGGCCTCAATGAGCAGTTCTTC. Translation gives CAISDPGDGLNEQFF.

The J gene is TRBJ2-7, the V gene TRBV13; the match to TRBD1 covers 9 bases. The CDR3 has 14 amino acids. V was pared by 4 bases and J by 4 bases, with 5 bases of the junction left unmatched. Germline-derived CDR1 and CDR2 are PRHDT and FYEKMQ (reference sequence). The CDR3 here is CASSSTDRGYEQYF. CDR3 nucleotides: TGTGCCAGCAGCTCCACTGACAGGGGGTACGAGCAGTACTTC.

This clonotype was found a few times. This sequence joins TRBV7-9 and TRBJ2-5; D unclear. Germline CDR1 SEHNR, CDR2 FQNEAQ (reference sequence). V lost 1 base, J lost 2 bases, and 11 bases lay in between. This CDR3 contains 15 residues. CDR3 protein: CASSLGTAEQETQYF. The DNA for the CDR3 is TGTGCCAGCAGCTTAGGGACGGCAGAACAAGAGACCCAGTACTTC.

This chain joins TRBV30 and TRBJ2-1; no reliable D call. Per germline, CDR1 GTSNPN and CDR2 SVGIG (reference sequence). The CDR3 consists of 13 residues. V dropped 4 bases and J dropped 5 bases, with 12 bases sitting between them. Here the CDR3 reads CAWMGFRDNEQFF. As DNA, the CDR3 is TGTGCCTGGATGGGGTTTCGGGACAATGAGCAGTTCTTC.

This clonotype was seen ten or more times. The CDR3 DNA follows: TGTGCCAGCAGTTTGACGGGACAGGGGTATTCACCCCTCCACTTT. Encoded protein: CASSLTGQGYSPLHF. The gene calls are TRBV9 and TRBJ1-6, with 10 nucleotides matching TRBD1. The CDR3 totals 15 residues. The germline gives CDR1 SGDLS, CDR2 YYNGEE. The J segment lost 8 bases and the V segment lost 5 bases, leaving 7 bases of the junction unmatched. Complete variable domain (other parts from reference TRBV9 and TRBJ1-6): DSGVTQTPKHLITATGQRVTLRCSPRSGDLSVYWYQQSLDQGLQFLIQYYNGEERAKGNILERFSAQQFPDLHSELNLSSLELGDSALYFCASSLTGQGYSPLHFGNGTRLTVT.

The chain uses TRBV5-1 and TRBJ2-7; D is tentatively TRBD1 or TRBD2 (5 bases each). V was pared by 4 bases and J by 9 bases, with 17 bases between. CDR3 length: 13 residues. CDR1 SGHRS and CDR2 YFSETQ come from the germline V gene. In nucleotides, the CDR3 is TGCGCCAGCAGCGATCCGAGGGGCCTGGGGCAGTACTTC. It specifies CASSDPRGLGQYF.

In this sample, this clonotype turned up many times. The genes are TRBV27 and TRBJ2-7; the D gene could be TRBD1 or TRBD2 (5 bases each). There are 13 residues in the CDR3. Trimming pared 5 bases from V and 0 bases from J, leaving 8 bases between. From germline, CDR1 is MNHEY and CDR2 SMNVEV (reference sequence). CDR3 bases: TGTGCCAGCAGTGTAGGGACCTCCTACGAGCAGTACTTC. This translates into CASSVGTSYEQYF.

The chain has TRBV20-1 and TRBJ2-2; TRBD2 matches 10 bases. With V trimmed by 0 bases and J by 5 bases, 6 bases remained unmatched. The CDR3 totals 16 residues. From germline, CDR1 is DFQATT and CDR2 SNEGSKA (reference sequence). CDR3 loop: CSARDYLGLATGELFF. CDR3 sequence (DNA): TGCAGTGCTAGAGATTATTTGGGACTAGCGACCGGGGAGCTGTTTTTT.

This clonotype was observed at least ten times. CDR3 DNA: TGTGCCAGCAGCCTGGGACTAGAGCAGTTCTTC. Translated: CASSLGLEQFF. This sequence joins TRBV12-3 or TRBV12-4 and TRBJ2-1; 7 bases are a match to TRBD2. V gave up 6 bases and J gave up 10 bases; unmatched junction bases: 3. The CDR3 loop spans 11 amino acids.